The source of this T cell receptor beta chain is a study of control samples from healthy donors and cancer patients (dated by TCRdb to 2020 to 2022). Library construction relied on the immunoSEQ multiplex PCR assay. TCRdb took this table from immuneACCESS and kept in-frame rearrangements with V and J called. Such tables lack part of the clones; where checked against another copy, unresolved V genes explain under half of the gap, and the rest is unexplained. This sample holds some 150,000 clones; approximately 91% were observed only once. Of the sample, approximately 2.9% is held by the ten largest clones. CDR3 length: 16 amino acids, cysteine to phenylalanine. The CDR3 DNA has 48 bases and is translated from base 1. The germline V gene specifies MGHRA as CDR1 and YSYEKL as CDR2. The V and J ends are trimmed by 0 bases and 2 bases, leaving 12 bases between them. Details on this clone: This clone's antigen is unknown. No qualities accompany the bases; no much larger clone lies one base away.

This clonotype was sampled from a man aged 25-45 years in good health. The chain uses TRBV4-1 and TRBJ2-3; the D gene is perhaps TRBD2, on 6 matching bases. Sequencing was carried out using blood. The DNA sequence is TGCGCCAGCAGCCAAGAAAGACTAGACAACACAGATACGCAGTATTTT. It translates as CASSQERLDNTDTQYF.